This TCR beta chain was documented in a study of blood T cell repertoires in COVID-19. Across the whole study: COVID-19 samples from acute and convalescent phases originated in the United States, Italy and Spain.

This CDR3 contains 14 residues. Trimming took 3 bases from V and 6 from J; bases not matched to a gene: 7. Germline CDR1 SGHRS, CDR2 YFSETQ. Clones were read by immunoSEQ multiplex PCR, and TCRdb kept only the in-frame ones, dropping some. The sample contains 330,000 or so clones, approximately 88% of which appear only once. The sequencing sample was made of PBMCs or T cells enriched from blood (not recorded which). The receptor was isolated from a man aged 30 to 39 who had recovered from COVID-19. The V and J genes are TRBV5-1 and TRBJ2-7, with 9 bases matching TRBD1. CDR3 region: CASSWDRVGSEQYF. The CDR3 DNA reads TGCGCCAGCAGCTGGGACAGGGTTGGGTCCGAGCAGTACTTC.